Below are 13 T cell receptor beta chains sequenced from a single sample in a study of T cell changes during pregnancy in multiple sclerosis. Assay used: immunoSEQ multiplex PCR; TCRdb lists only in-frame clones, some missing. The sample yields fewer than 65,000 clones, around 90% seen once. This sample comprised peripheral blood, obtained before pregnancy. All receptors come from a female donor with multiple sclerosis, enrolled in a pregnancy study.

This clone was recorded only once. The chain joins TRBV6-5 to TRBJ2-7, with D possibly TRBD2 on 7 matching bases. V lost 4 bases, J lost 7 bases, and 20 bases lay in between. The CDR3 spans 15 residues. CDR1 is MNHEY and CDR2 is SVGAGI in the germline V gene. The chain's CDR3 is CASSFYLGGLVEQYF. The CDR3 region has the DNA TGTGCCAGCAGTTTTTATTTGGGGGGGCTAGTTGAGCAGTACTTC.

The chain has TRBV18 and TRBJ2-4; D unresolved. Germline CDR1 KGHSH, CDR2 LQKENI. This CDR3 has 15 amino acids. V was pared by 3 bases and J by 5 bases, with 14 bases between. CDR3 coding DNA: TGTGCCAGCTCACCGGGTCGAGACACCCAAAACATTCAGTACTTC. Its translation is CASSPGRDTQNIQYF.

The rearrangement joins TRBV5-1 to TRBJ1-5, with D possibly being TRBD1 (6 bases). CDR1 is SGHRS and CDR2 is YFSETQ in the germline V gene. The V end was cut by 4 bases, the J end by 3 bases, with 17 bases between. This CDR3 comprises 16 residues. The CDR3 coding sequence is TGCGCCAGCAGCCTGGCTCCGGCAGGGGCCAATCAGCCCCAGCATTTT. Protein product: CASSLAPAGANQPQHF. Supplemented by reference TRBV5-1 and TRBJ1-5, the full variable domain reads KAGVTQTPRYLIKTRGQQVTLSCSPISGHRSVSWYQQTPGQGLQFLFEYFSETQRNKGNFPGRFSGRQFSNSRSEMNVSTLELGDSALYLCASSLAPAGANQPQHFGDGTRLSIL.

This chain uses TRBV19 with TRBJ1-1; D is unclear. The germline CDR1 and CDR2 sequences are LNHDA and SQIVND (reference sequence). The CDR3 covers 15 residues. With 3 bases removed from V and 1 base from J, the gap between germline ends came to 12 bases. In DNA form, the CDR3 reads TGTGCCAGTAGTATGCCCCCCCGAGGGAACACTGAAGCTTTCTTT. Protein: CASSMPPRGNTEAFF.

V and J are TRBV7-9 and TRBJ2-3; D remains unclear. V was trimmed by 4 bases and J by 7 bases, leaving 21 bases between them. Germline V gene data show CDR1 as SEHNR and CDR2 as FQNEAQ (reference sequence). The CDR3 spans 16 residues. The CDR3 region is CASSSQRQLRRNTQYF. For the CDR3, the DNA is TGTGCCAGCAGCTCCCAGCGTCAACTCAGAAGGAATACGCAGTATTTT.

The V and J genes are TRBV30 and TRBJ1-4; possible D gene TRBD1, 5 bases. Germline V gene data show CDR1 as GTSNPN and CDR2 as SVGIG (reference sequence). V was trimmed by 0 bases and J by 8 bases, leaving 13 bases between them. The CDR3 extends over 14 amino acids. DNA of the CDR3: TGTGCCTGGAGTGTACAGCAGGGTTGGGAAAAACTGTTTTTT. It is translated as CAWSVQQGWEKLFF.

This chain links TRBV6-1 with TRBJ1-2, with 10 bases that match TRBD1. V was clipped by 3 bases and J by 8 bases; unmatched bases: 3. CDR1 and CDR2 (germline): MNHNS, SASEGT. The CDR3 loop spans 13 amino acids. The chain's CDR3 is CASSETGGLGYTF. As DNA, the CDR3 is TGTGCCAGCAGTGAGACAGGGGGCCTCGGCTACACCTTC.

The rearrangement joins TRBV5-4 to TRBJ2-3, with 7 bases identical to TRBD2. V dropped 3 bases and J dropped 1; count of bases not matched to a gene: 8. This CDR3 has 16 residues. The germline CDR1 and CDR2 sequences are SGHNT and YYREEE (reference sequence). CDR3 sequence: CASSSGGGSGTDTQYF. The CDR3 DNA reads TGTGCCAGCAGCTCGGGAGGCGGGTCGGGCACAGATACGCAGTATTTT.

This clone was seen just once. The CDR3 loop reads CASSGTGSYEQYF. The CDR3, as DNA: TGTGCCAGCTCAGGGACAGGGTCCTACGAGCAGTACTTC. This chain connects TRBV18 to TRBJ2-7; 9 bases line up with TRBD1. The V and J ends lost 5 bases and 1 base, in that order; junction bases with no gene match: 0. The CDR3 is 13 amino acids. CDR1 is KGHSH and CDR2 is LQKENI in the germline V gene.

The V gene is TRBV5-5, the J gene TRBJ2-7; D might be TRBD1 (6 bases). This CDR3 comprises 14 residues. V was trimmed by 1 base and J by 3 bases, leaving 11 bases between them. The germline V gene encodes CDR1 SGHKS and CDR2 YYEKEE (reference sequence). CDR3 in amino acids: CASSLTAGDYEQYF. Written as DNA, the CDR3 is TGTGCCAGCAGCTTGACGGCAGGGGACTACGAGCAGTACTTC.

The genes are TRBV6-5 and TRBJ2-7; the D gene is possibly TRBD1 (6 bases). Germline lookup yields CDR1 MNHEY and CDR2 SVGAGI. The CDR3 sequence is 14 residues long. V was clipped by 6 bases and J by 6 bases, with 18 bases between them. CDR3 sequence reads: CASSLSATGSEQYF. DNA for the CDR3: TGTGCCAGCAGCCTCTCCGCGACAGGCTCCGAGCAGTACTTC.

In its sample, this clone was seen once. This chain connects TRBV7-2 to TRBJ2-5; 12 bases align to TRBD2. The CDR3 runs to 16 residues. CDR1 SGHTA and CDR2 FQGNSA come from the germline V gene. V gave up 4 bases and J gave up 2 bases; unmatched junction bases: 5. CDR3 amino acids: CASSWRTSGIQETQYF. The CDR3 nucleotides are TGTGCCAGCAGCTGGAGGACTAGCGGGATACAAGAGACCCAGTACTTC.

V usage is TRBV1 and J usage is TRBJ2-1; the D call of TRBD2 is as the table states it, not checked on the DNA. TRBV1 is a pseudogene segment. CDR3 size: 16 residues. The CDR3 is CTSSQGLAGGLNEQFF. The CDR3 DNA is TGCACCAGCAGCCAAGGACTAGCGGGGGGTCTCAATGAGCAGTTCTTC.